One sample yielded the 10 T cell receptor beta chains listed below, sequenced in a study of CD8 T cells in Susac syndrome. Roughly 0.45 to 1 ug RNA was reverse transcribed with random hexamers. Each CDR3 protein gets one entry after TCRdb re-called the immunoSEQ multiplex PCR reads with MiXCR. The sample shows about 300,000 distinct CDR3 sequences, 75% to 90% of them seen only once. The specimen sequenced was CD8+ T cells from PBMCs. The receptors stem from a human donor with multiple sclerosis.

The chain uses TRBV5-1 and TRBJ2-7, with a possible D match to TRBD1 (7 bases). Trimming removed 4 bases at V and 0 bases at J, with 14 bases between. The CDR3 runs to 15 residues. Looked up from germline, CDR1 is SGHRS and CDR2 is YFSETQ. This CDR3 is CASSVGQDYSYEQYF. CDR3 DNA: TGCGCCAGCAGCGTCGGACAGGACTACTCCTACGAGCAGTACTTC.

This CDR3 is CASSHNRGLGNTEAFF. CDR3 in DNA: TGTGCCAGCAGTCATAACAGGGGGCTTGGGAACACTGAAGCTTTCTTT. The chain combines TRBV28 with TRBJ1-1; 9 bases map to TRBD1. J gave up 1 base and V 5 bases, and 8 bases lay outside the gene matches. Germline CDR1 MDHEN, CDR2 SYDVKM. The CDR3 is made up of 16 amino acids.

The chain is built from TRBV15 and TRBJ2-7, with TRBD1 identical over 8 bases. V gave up 2 bases and J gave up 4 bases; unmatched junction bases: 7. The CDR3 length is 15 residues. From germline, CDR1 is LNHNV and CDR2 YYDKDF (reference sequence). For the CDR3, the DNA is TGTGCCACCAGCAGAACCGGGACAGGAGGGTACGAGCAGTACTTC. Its translation: CATSRTGTGGYEQYF. The variable domain in full, with the rest retrieved from reference TRBV15 and TRBJ2-7, is DAMVIQNPRYQVTQFGKPVTLSCSQTLNHNVMYWYQQKSSQAPKLLFHYYDKDFNNEADTPDNFQSRRPNTSFCFLDIRSPGLGDTAMYLCATSRTGTGGYEQYFGPGTRLTVT.

The J gene is TRBJ1-2, the V gene TRBV29-1, with D possibly matching TRBD1 (6 bases). The CDR3 runs to 12 residues. V lost 8 bases and J lost 4, with 14 bases in between. Germline V gives CDR1 SQVTM, CDR2 ANQGSEA. The CDR3, as DNA: TGCAGCTGCAACAGGGAGGGCTATGGCTACACCTTC. Amino acid sequence: CSCNREGYGYTF.

This chain joins TRBV3-1 and TRBJ1-3; D is unresolved. Trimming stripped 1 base from V and 0 bases from J, with 10 bases between. The germline V gene encodes CDR1 LGHDT and CDR2 YNNKEL (reference sequence). This CDR3 comprises 16 residues. The CDR3 region is CASSQGTADSGNTIYF. CDR3 nucleotides: TGTGCCAGCAGCCAAGGAACAGCGGACTCTGGAAACACCATATATTTT.

This chain joins TRBV2 and TRBJ2-7; 12 bases agree with TRBD1. Trimming removed 0 bases from V and 0 bases from J; junction bases left unmatched: 9. The CDR3 is 19 residues long. Germline V CDR1 and CDR2: SNHLY, FYNNEI. CDR3 loop: CASSEAVMGQGASSYEQYF. CDR3 nucleotide sequence: TGTGCCAGCAGTGAAGCCGTCATGGGACAGGGGGCGAGCTCCTACGAGCAGTACTTC.

This chain connects TRBV7-2 to TRBJ2-1; 7 bases align to TRBD2. Germline V gene data show CDR1 as SGHTA and CDR2 as FQGNSA. J gave up 4 bases and V 3 bases, and 6 bases lay outside the gene matches. This CDR3 spans 15 amino acids. The CDR3, as DNA: TGTGCCAGCAGCTTCTCCGGGGGGATTTACAATGAGCAGTTCTTC. Protein sequence: CASSFSGGIYNEQFF.

This chain joins TRBV30 and TRBJ2-1; D not certain. CDR1 is GTSNPN, CDR2 SVGIG, per germline (reference sequence). The V gene lost 0 bases and the J gene lost 2 bases, with 14 bases spanning the gap. CDR3 length: 16 residues. CDR3: CAWSVGVDPAYNEQFF. The CDR3 nucleotides read TGTGCCTGGAGTGTTGGAGTAGACCCGGCCTACAATGAGCAGTTCTTC.

CDR3 loop: CASSDLQGQNYGYTF. As DNA, the CDR3 is TGTGCCAGCAGTGATCTCCAGGGGCAAAACTATGGCTACACCTTC. The J gene is TRBJ1-2, the V gene TRBV27; a weak D match, TRBD1 (6 bases). Germline CDR1 MNHEY, CDR2 SMNVEV (reference sequence). This CDR3 is 15 amino acids long. V was cut by 5 bases and J by 2 bases, with 15 bases left in between.

This chain connects TRBV4-2 to TRBJ1-1; possibly TRBD1 for D (5 bases). This CDR3 spans 14 amino acids. Per the germline V gene, CDR1 is LGHNA and CDR2 is YNFKEQ. The V and J ends lost 4 bases and 3 bases respectively, with 12 bases between them. CDR3 coding DNA: TGTGCCAGCAGCCGGGGGGGTGAGGACACTGAAGCTTTCTTT. Its protein product is CASSRGGEDTEAFF.